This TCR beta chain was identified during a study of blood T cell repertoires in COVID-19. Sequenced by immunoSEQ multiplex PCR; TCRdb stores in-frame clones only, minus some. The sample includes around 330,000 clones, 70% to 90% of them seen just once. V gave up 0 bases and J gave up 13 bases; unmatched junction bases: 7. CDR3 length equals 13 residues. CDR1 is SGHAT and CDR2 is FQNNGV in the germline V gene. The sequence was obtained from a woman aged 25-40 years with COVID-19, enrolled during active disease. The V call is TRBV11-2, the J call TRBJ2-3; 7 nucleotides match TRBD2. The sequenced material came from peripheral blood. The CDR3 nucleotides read TGTGCCAGCAGCTTAGATTCCGGGGGGAGGAAGTATTTT. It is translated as CASSLDSGGRKYF.